The table lists the clone carrying this T cell receptor (beta chain) with many counts. Every diagnosis used clinical symptoms, serum thyroxine and TRAb, thyroid ultrasound and orbital computed tomography. This record belongs to a study of T cells in Graves' hyperthyroidism and ophthalmopathy. The source material, RNA transcripts, was used to amplify TCR beta CDR3 regions. Primed by the HTBI set, a first-round RT-PCR was run on the TCR CDR3. TCRdb reprocessed the multiplex PCR reads with MiXCR, giving one entry per CDR3 protein. The table has 300,000 to 400,000 distinct CDR3 sequences, around a sixth seen once. The germline V gene has CDR1 SNHLY and CDR2 FYNNEI. CDR3 length: 15 amino acids. The trim removed 8 bases at V and 4 bases at J, leaving 10 bases unmatched.

The receptor was derived from a man aged 18 to 29 with Graves' ophthalmopathy. The V gene is TRBV2, the J gene TRBJ1-4, with 7 bases lining up with TRBD1. The sequenced material came from blood. In nucleotides, the CDR3 is TGTGCCAGCGGTAGGGGGACAGTTGGTAATGAAAAACTGTTTTTT. Its translation is CASGRGTVGNEKLFF.